A selection of T cell receptor beta chains follows, all from one sample in a study of cytomegalovirus exposure and HLA in healthy donors. Measured with immunoSEQ multiplex PCR; TCRdb has only the in-frame clones, and not every one. The top ten clones hold over 2.5% of a sample with approximately 100,000 clones, around three quarters of them seen once. Sequencing was carried out using PBMCs. These receptors all stem from a man in his fifties or sixties in good health and CMV-seropositive. The CDR3 runs from the conserved cysteine through the conserved F or W. D genes are given only for firm matches. Size is omitted from some rows. Given values are once, few, many or a class for expanded clones.

cdr3_nt: TGTGCCTGGAGTGCAGGGGAAGGCTACACCTTC
cdr3_aa: CAWSAGEGYTF
d_call: NA
clone_size: few
v_call: TRBV30
j_call: TRBJ1-2

cdr3_nt: TGTGCCAGCAGCTTAGTTTTGGGGGCACCCTACGAGCAGTACTTC
cdr3_aa: CASSLVLGAPYEQYF
d_call: NA
clone_size: NA
v_call: TRBV11-2
j_call: TRBJ2-7

cdr3_nt: TGCGCCAGCAGCTTGGCCCAGGGTGCGCGGGCTTTCTTT
cdr3_aa: CASSLAQGARAFF
d_call: NA
clone_size: few
v_call: TRBV5-1
j_call: TRBJ1-1

cdr3_nt: TGTGCCACCGCGGGTCTTCCTGTTGTAACCGTGGGTGGCACAGATACGCAGTATTTT
cdr3_aa: CATAGLPVVTVGGTDTQYF
d_call: NA
clone_size: few
v_call: TRBV10-3
j_call: TRBJ2-3

cdr3_nt: TGTGCCAGCAGCTTAAGCAGGGGCACCGGGGAGCTGTTTTTT
cdr3_aa: CASSLSRGTGELFF
d_call: NA
clone_size: NA
v_call: TRBV7-3
j_call: TRBJ2-2

cdr3_nt: TGTGCCAGCAGGAGAGGACACAGCTCCTACGAGCAGTACTTC
cdr3_aa: CASRRGHSSYEQYF
d_call: NA
clone_size: NA
v_call: TRBV2
j_call: TRBJ2-7

cdr3_nt: TGTGCCATCACCCCGGACAGGGACTATGGCTACACCTTC
cdr3_aa: CAITPDRDYGYTF
d_call: TRBD1
clone_size: few
v_call: TRBV6-1
j_call: TRBJ1-2

cdr3_nt: TGTGCCAGCAGCCGGGACAGCCGCTATAGCAATCAGCCCCAGCATTTT
cdr3_aa: CASSRDSRYSNQPQHF
d_call: TRBD1
clone_size: NA
v_call: TRBV27
j_call: TRBJ1-5

cdr3_nt: TGCGCCAGCAGCCAAGATGCCGGCAGGGGAGCGTACGAGCAGTACTTC
cdr3_aa: CASSQDAGRGAYEQYF
d_call: NA
clone_size: NA
v_call: TRBV4-1
j_call: TRBJ2-7

cdr3_nt: TGTGCCAGCAGCCCGACCGGGACTAGCGGTTACGAGCAGTACTTC
cdr3_aa: CASSPTGTSGYEQYF
d_call: TRBD2
clone_size: NA
v_call: TRBV7-2
j_call: TRBJ2-7

cdr3_nt: TGTGCCAGCAGCAGAATGACAGGGTCCGGGGAGCTGTTTTTT
cdr3_aa: CASSRMTGSGELFF
d_call: TRBD1
clone_size: NA
v_call: TRBV7-3
j_call: TRBJ2-2

cdr3_nt: TGCAGCGGCAGACAGGGTGTGGATGGCAATGAGCAGTTCTTC
cdr3_aa: CSGRQGVDGNEQFF
d_call: TRBD1
clone_size: NA
v_call: TRBV29-1
j_call: TRBJ2-1

cdr3_nt: TGTGCCAGCAGCGTAAGCGGTCCACGCTCCTACAATGAGCAGTTCTTC
cdr3_aa: CASSVSGPRSYNEQFF
d_call: NA
clone_size: NA
v_call: TRBV7-2
j_call: TRBJ2-1

cdr3_nt: TGTGCCAGCAGCCCGACGGGACTAGCGGGCATAACGGCCGGGTACGAGCAGTACTTC
cdr3_aa: CASSPTGLAGITAGYEQYF
d_call: TRBD2
clone_size: NA
v_call: TRBV7-2
j_call: TRBJ2-7

cdr3_nt: TGTGCCAGCACTCTACCTAAGGGGGCCACGCAGTATTTT
cdr3_aa: CASTLPKGATQYF
d_call: TRBD1
clone_size: NA
v_call: TRBV6-5
j_call: TRBJ2-3

cdr3_nt: TGTGCCAGCAGCGAAAAAAGGGCGGGGTTATCTAGCACAGATACGCAGTATTTT
cdr3_aa: CASSEKRAGLSSTDTQYF
d_call: NA
clone_size: NA
v_call: TRBV21-1
j_call: TRBJ2-3

cdr3_nt: TGCGCCAGCAGTGAGTCGGCCGCTGCAGATACGCAGTATTTT
cdr3_aa: CASSESAAADTQYF
d_call: NA
clone_size: NA
v_call: TRBV10-1
j_call: TRBJ2-3

cdr3_nt: TGTGCCAGCAGTTACTCGAAGGGGGAAAAACTGTTTTTT
cdr3_aa: CASSYSKGEKLFF
d_call: NA
clone_size: NA
v_call: TRBV6-6
j_call: TRBJ1-4

cdr3_nt: TGCGCCAGCAGCCAAGAGAACCGAGGGGGCATTGGAAACACCATATATTTT
cdr3_aa: CASSQENRGGIGNTIYF
d_call: TRBD1
clone_size: NA
v_call: TRBV4-1
j_call: TRBJ1-3

cdr3_nt: TGTGCCAGCAGTCCTACCTTTAGTTACTCATACGAGCAGTACTTC
cdr3_aa: CASSPTFSYSYEQYF
d_call: NA
clone_size: NA
v_call: TRBV6-1
j_call: TRBJ2-7

cdr3_nt: TGTGCCAGCAGCGTAGCTCCGACAGGGGAAGAGACCCAGTACTTC
cdr3_aa: CASSVAPTGEETQYF
d_call: TRBD1
clone_size: NA
v_call: TRBV9
j_call: TRBJ2-5

cdr3_nt: TGTGCCAGCAGCCCTGGGGCCGGGACAGAAGGAAACACCATATATTTT
cdr3_aa: CASSPGAGTEGNTIYF
d_call: TRBD1
clone_size: NA
v_call: TRBV5-4
j_call: TRBJ1-3

cdr3_nt: TGTGCCAGCAGCTTTTCGGGGAGTCAGCCCCAGCATTTT
cdr3_aa: CASSFSGSQPQHF
d_call: NA
clone_size: NA
v_call: TRBV5-5
j_call: TRBJ1-5

cdr3_nt: TGTGCCAGCAGCTTAACTAGCGGGGCGAACACCGGGGAGCTGTTTTTT
cdr3_aa: CASSLTSGANTGELFF
d_call: TRBD2
clone_size: NA
v_call: TRBV11-2
j_call: TRBJ2-2

cdr3_nt: TGTGCCAGCAGTGAGAGCAGGGGAAGGGGCAATCAGCCCCAGCATTTT
cdr3_aa: CASSESRGRGNQPQHF
d_call: NA
clone_size: NA
v_call: TRBV2
j_call: TRBJ1-5

cdr3_nt: TGTTCCAGCAGCTTATCCCTAGCGGGCACCTACAATGAGCAGTTCTTC
cdr3_aa: CSSSLSLAGTYNEQFF
d_call: TRBD2
clone_size: NA
v_call: TRBV7-9
j_call: TRBJ2-1

cdr3_nt: TGTGCCAGCAGTTTAACGGGCTCTGGAAACACCATATATTTT
cdr3_aa: CASSLTGSGNTIYF
d_call: NA
clone_size: NA
v_call: TRBV11-2
j_call: TRBJ1-3

cdr3_nt: TGCGCCAGCAGCCGGGGACAGGGGGCTGGCGGCTACACCTTC
cdr3_aa: CASSRGQGAGGYTF
d_call: TRBD1
clone_size: NA
v_call: TRBV5-1
j_call: TRBJ1-2

cdr3_nt: TGCGCCAGCAGCCCCAGCGGGCTAGCGGGGCCCAATGAGCAGTTCTTC
cdr3_aa: CASSPSGLAGPNEQFF
d_call: TRBD2
clone_size: once
v_call: TRBV4-1
j_call: TRBJ2-1

cdr3_nt: TGTGCCAGTGCCCCCGACAGGGCCGCAGAGACCCAGTACTTC
cdr3_aa: CASAPDRAAETQYF
d_call: TRBD1
clone_size: NA
v_call: TRBV27
j_call: TRBJ2-5

cdr3_nt: TGCGCCAGCAGCAGCACAGGGGGGGAGACCCAGTACTTC
cdr3_aa: CASSSTGGETQYF
d_call: TRBD1
clone_size: NA
v_call: TRBV5-1
j_call: TRBJ2-5

cdr3_nt: TGCGCCAGCAGCCCAATCGCCGGGACAGTGGGTAAACGGCAGTACTTC
cdr3_aa: CASSPIAGTVGKRQYF
d_call: TRBD1
clone_size: NA
v_call: TRBV5-1
j_call: TRBJ2-7

cdr3_nt: TGTGCCATCAGTGAGGGACTCAATCAGCCCCAGCATTTT
cdr3_aa: CAISEGLNQPQHF
d_call: NA
clone_size: few
v_call: TRBV10-3
j_call: TRBJ1-5

cdr3_nt: TGTGCCAGCAGCTCGACAGGTGCTGGAAACACCATATATTTT
cdr3_aa: CASSSTGAGNTIYF
d_call: NA
clone_size: NA
v_call: TRBV5-6
j_call: TRBJ1-3

cdr3_nt: TGCGCCAGCCGACTCGCGGGACAGGGTAACGAGCAGTACTTC
cdr3_aa: CASRLAGQGNEQYF
d_call: TRBD1
clone_size: NA
v_call: TRBV5-1
j_call: TRBJ2-7

cdr3_nt: TGTGCCAGCACCCCCAGAGAGAGGTCCGACTACGAGCAGTACTTC
cdr3_aa: CASTPRERSDYEQYF
d_call: NA
clone_size: NA
v_call: TRBV6-1
j_call: TRBJ2-7

cdr3_nt: TGTGCCAGCAGTTTAAGGGAGTCTCGGAACACCGGGGAGCTGTTTTTT
cdr3_aa: CASSLRESRNTGELFF
d_call: NA
clone_size: NA
v_call: TRBV28
j_call: TRBJ2-2

cdr3_nt: TGTGCCAGCAGCTTTTCTATCTTCGGTGGGCGGGTATACACCGGGGAGCTGTTTTTT
cdr3_aa: CASSFSIFGGRVYTGELFF
d_call: NA
clone_size: once
v_call: TRBV11-2
j_call: TRBJ2-2

cdr3_nt: TGTTCCAGCAGCTTCGGGACAGGGCGCGGCTACACCTTC
cdr3_aa: CSSSFGTGRGYTF
d_call: TRBD1
clone_size: NA
v_call: TRBV7-9
j_call: TRBJ1-2

cdr3_nt: TGTGCCACCAGCAGACAAACACTAGCCTCTGGAAACACCATATATTTT
cdr3_aa: CATSRQTLASGNTIYF
d_call: NA
clone_size: NA
v_call: TRBV15
j_call: TRBJ1-3

cdr3_nt: TGCGCCAGCAGCCGAGGTAGCGGGAGTTCAGATACGCAGTATTTT
cdr3_aa: CASSRGSGSSDTQYF
d_call: TRBD2
clone_size: NA
v_call: TRBV4-1
j_call: TRBJ2-3

cdr3_nt: TGTGCCAGCAGCCGGACTCCGTATGGGTCCAGTGAGCAGTTCTTC
cdr3_aa: CASSRTPYGSSEQFF
d_call: NA
clone_size: NA
v_call: TRBV7-3
j_call: TRBJ2-1

cdr3_nt: TGTGCCAGTAGTCCTACCCGGGACAGGGGGGTCGAGCAGTACTTC
cdr3_aa: CASSPTRDRGVEQYF
d_call: TRBD1
clone_size: NA
v_call: TRBV19
j_call: TRBJ2-7

cdr3_nt: TGTGCCAGCAGCTCATCAGGGCAAAATGAGCAGTTCTTC
cdr3_aa: CASSSSGQNEQFF
d_call: NA
clone_size: once
v_call: TRBV5-5
j_call: TRBJ2-1

cdr3_nt: TGTGCCAGCAAAGGACAGGGGGCTCGCGGCTACACCTTC
cdr3_aa: CASKGQGARGYTF
d_call: TRBD1
clone_size: once
v_call: TRBV25-1
j_call: TRBJ1-2

cdr3_nt: TGTGCCAGCAGCTTAGGGGGACAGGGGGACACTGAAGCTTTCTTT
cdr3_aa: CASSLGGQGDTEAFF
d_call: TRBD1
clone_size: NA
v_call: TRBV5-4
j_call: TRBJ1-1

cdr3_nt: TGTGCCAGCAGCTTGGTAAGCGGTCCTCCAGATACGCAGTATTTT
cdr3_aa: CASSLVSGPPDTQYF
d_call: NA
clone_size: NA
v_call: TRBV5-6
j_call: TRBJ2-3

cdr3_nt: TGTGCCAGCAGCGTAGAGGACTGGGGTAGGGATACGCAGTATTTT
cdr3_aa: CASSVEDWGRDTQYF
d_call: NA
clone_size: NA
v_call: TRBV9
j_call: TRBJ2-3

cdr3_nt: TGTGCCAGCAGTCCCCGGAACCTACGGGACACTGAAGCTTTCTTT
cdr3_aa: CASSPRNLRDTEAFF
d_call: NA
clone_size: few
v_call: TRBV6-5
j_call: TRBJ1-1

cdr3_nt: TGTGCCAGCAGCTTAGGGACTAGCGTAAACAATGAGCAGTTCTTC
cdr3_aa: CASSLGTSVNNEQFF
d_call: TRBD2
clone_size: NA
v_call: TRBV11-3
j_call: TRBJ2-1